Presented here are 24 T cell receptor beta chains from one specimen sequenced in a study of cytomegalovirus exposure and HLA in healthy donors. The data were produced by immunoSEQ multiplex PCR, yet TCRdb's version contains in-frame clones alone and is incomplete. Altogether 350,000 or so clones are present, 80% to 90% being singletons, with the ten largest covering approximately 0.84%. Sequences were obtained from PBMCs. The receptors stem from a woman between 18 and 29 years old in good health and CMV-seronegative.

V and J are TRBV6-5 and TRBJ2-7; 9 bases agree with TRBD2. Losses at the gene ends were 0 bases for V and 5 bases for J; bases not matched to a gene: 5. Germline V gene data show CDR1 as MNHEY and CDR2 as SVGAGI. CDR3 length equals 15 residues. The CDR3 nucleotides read TGTGCCAGCAGTTACTCTAGCGGGAGTGGGCACGAGCAGTACTTC. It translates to CASSYSSGSGHEQYF.

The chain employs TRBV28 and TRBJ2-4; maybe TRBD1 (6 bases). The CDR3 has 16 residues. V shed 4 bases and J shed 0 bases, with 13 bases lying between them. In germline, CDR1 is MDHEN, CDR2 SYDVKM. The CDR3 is CASSSNREIAKNIQYF. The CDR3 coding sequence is TGTGCCAGCAGTTCAAACAGGGAGATAGCCAAAAACATTCAGTACTTC.

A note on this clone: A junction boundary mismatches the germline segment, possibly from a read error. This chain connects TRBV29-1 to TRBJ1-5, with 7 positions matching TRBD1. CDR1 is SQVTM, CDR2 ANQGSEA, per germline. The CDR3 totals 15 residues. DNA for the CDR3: TGCAGCGTTCAAGAGACAGGGTTTTTAGGTCAGCCCCAGCATTTT. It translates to CSVQETGFLGQPQHF.

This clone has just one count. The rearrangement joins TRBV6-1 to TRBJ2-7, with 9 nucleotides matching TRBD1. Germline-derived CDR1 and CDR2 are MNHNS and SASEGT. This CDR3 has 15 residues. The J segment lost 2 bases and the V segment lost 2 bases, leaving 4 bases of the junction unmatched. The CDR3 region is CASSELGQGPYEQYF. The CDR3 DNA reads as TGTGCCAGCAGTGAATTGGGACAGGGACCCTACGAGCAGTACTTC.

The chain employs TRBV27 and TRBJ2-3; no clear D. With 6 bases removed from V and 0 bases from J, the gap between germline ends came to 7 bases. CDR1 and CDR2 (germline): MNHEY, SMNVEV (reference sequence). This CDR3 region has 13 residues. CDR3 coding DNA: TGTGCCAGCAGACAGCCTAGCACAGATACGCAGTATTTT. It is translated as CASRQPSTDTQYF.

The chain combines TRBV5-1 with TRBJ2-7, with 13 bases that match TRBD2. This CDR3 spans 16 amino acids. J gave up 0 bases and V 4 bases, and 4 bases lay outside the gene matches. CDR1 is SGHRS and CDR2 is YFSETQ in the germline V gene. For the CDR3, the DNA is TGCGCCAGCAGCCCATGGACTAGCGGGAGCTCCTACGAGCAGTACTTC. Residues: CASSPWTSGSSYEQYF.

CDR3 loop: CASSDTGGGQPQHF. The CDR3 nucleotides read TGTGCCAGCAGTGACACAGGGGGCGGTCAGCCCCAGCATTTT. The chain couples TRBV6-5 to TRBJ1-5; 9 bases agree with TRBD1. V dropped 5 bases and J dropped 6; count of bases not matched to a gene: 5. CDR3 length: 14 amino acids. The germline V gene has CDR1 MNHEY and CDR2 SVGAGI.

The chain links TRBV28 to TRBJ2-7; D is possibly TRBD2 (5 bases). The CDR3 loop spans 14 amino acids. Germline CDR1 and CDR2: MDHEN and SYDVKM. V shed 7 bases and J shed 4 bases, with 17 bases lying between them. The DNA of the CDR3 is TGTGCCAGCATTCGGGGTGGGAATTCGTACGAGCAGTACTTC. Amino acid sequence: CASIRGGNSYEQYF. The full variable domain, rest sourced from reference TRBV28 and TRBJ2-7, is DVKVTQSSRYLVKRTGEKVFLECVQDMDHENMFWYRQDPGLGLRLIYFSYDVKMKEKGDIPEGYSVSREKKERFSLILESASTNQTSMYLCASIRGGNSYEQYFGPGTRLTVT.

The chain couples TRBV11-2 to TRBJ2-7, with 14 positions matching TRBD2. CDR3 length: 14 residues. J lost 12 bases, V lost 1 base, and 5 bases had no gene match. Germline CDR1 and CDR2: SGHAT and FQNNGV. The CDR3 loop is CASSLGGLAGDRYF. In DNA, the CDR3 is TGTGCCAGCAGCTTAGGGGGACTAGCGGGAGATCGGTACTTC.

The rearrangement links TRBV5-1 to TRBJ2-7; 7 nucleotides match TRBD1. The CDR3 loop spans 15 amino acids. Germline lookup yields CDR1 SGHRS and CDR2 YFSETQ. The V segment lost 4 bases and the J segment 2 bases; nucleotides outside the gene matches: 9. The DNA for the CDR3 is TGCGCCAGCAGCCGTACAGGGGTGGGCGCCTACGAGCAGTACTTC. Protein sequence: CASSRTGVGAYEQYF.

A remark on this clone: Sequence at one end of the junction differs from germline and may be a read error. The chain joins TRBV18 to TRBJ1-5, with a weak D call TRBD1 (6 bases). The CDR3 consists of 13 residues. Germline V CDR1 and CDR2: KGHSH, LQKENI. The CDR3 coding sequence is TGTGCCAGCTCACCAGAGGGGGATCAGGCCCAGCATTTT. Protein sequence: CASSPEGDQAQHF.

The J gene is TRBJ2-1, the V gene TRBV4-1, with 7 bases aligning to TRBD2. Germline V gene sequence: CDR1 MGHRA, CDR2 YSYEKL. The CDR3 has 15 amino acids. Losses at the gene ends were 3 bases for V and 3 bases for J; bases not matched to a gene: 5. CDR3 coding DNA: TGCGCCAGCAGCCATGAGGCTAGCGGCTACAATGAGCAGTTCTTC. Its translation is CASSHEASGYNEQFF.

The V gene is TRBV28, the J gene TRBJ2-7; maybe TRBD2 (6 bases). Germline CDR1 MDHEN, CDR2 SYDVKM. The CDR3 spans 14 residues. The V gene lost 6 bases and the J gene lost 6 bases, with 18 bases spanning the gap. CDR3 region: CASRSVTSWGEQYF. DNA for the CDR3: TGTGCCAGCAGGAGTGTGACTAGTTGGGGCGAGCAGTACTTC.

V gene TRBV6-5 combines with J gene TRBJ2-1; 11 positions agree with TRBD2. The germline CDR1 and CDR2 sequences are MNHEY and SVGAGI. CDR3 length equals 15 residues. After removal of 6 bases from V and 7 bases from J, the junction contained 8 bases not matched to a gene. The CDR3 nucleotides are TGTGCCAGCAGCCAACAGGGGACTAGCGGTAATGAGCAGTTCTTC. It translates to CASSQQGTSGNEQFF.

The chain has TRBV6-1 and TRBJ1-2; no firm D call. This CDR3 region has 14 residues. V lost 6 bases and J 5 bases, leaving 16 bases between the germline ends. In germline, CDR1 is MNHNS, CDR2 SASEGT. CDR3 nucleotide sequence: TGTGCCAGCAGCCCCACTCGGAGCTCATATGGCTACACCTTC. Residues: CASSPTRSSYGYTF.

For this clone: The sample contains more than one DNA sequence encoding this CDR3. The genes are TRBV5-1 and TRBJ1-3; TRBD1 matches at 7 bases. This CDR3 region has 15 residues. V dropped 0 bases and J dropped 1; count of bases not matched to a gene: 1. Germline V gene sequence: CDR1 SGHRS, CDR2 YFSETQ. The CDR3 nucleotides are TGCGCCAGCAGCTTGGACAGGGGATCTGGAAACACCATATATTTT. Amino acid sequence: CASSLDRGSGNTIYF.

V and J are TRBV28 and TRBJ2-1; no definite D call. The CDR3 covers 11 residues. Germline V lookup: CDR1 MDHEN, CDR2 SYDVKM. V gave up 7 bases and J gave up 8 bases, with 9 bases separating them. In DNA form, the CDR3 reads TGTGCCAGCACACGTGCGGATGAGCAGTTCTTC. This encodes CASTRADEQFF.

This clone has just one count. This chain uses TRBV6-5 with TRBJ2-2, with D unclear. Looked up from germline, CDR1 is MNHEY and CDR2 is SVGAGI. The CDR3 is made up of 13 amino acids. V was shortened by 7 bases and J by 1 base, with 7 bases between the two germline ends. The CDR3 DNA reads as TGTGCCAGCACCCGACAGAACACCGGGGAGCTGTTTTTT. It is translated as CASTRQNTGELFF.

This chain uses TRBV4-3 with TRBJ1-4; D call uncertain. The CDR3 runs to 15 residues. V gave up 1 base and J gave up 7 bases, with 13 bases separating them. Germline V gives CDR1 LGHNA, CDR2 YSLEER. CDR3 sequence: CASSQGREGGEKLFF. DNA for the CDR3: TGCGCCAGCAGCCAAGGGAGGGAGGGAGGTGAAAAACTGTTTTTT.

The CDR3 region is CASSIVRGGEETQYF. The CDR3 nucleotides read TGTGCCAGTAGTATAGTCCGGGGAGGGGAAGAGACCCAGTACTTC. The chain links TRBV19 to TRBJ2-5; TRBD2 aligns across 7 bases. The V segment lost 1 base and the J segment 3 bases; nucleotides outside the gene matches: 5. There are 15 residues in the CDR3. Per the germline V gene, CDR1 is LNHDA and CDR2 is SQIVND (reference sequence).

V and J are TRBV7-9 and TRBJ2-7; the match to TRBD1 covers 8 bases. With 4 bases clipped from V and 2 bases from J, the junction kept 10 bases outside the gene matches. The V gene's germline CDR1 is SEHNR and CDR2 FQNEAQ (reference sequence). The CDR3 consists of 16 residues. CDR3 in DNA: TGTGCCAGCAGCTCCGGACAGGGTAAGGTAACCTACGAGCAGTACTTC. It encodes CASSSGQGKVTYEQYF.

CDR3: CASSPASAGDTQYF. The CDR3 DNA is TGCGCCAGCAGCCCGGCCTCAGCGGGAGATACGCAGTATTTT. This sequence joins TRBV4-3 and TRBJ2-3; a weak D match, TRBD2 (6 bases). Trimming left V 4 bases short and J 5 bases short, with 13 bases between. This CDR3 spans 14 amino acids. Germline V CDR1 and CDR2: LGHNA, YSLEER.

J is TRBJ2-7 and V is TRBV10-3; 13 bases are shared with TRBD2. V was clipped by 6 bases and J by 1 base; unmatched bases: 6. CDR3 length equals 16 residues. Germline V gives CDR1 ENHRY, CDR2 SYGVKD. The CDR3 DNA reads TGTGCCATCAGGCCGGGGACTAGCGGGGTTTCCTACGAGCAGTACTTC. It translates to CAIRPGTSGVSYEQYF.

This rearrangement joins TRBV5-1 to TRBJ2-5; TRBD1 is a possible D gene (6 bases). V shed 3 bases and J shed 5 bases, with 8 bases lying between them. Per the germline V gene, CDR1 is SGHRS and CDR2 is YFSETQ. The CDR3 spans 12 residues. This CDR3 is CASSSQGETQYF. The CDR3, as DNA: TGCGCCAGCAGCTCGCAGGGGGAGACCCAGTACTTC. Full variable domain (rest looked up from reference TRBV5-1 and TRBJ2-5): KAGVTQTPRYLIKTRGQQVTLSCSPISGHRSVSWYQQTPGQGLQFLFEYFSETQRNKGNFPGRFSGRQFSNSRSEMNVSTLELGDSALYLCASSSQGETQYFGPGTRLLVL.